The following is a T cell receptor beta chain sequence with its context. Its antigen is not known. CD4+CD45RO+CD25- cells were isolated as memory CD4+ T cells. General observations from the study: Tumor Tregs overlapped most with tumor, then blood, naive CD4+ cells.

One entry per CDR3 protein results from TCRdb running MiXCR on the 5' RACE reads. This repertoire shows about 40,000 distinct CDR3 sequences, 25% to 35% found once; its top ten account for roughly 4%. Germline values: CDR1 SGHAT, CDR2 FQNNGV. With 2 bases removed from V and 7 bases from J, the gap between germline ends came to 5 bases. This CDR3 has 11 amino acids. V is TRBV11-2 and J is TRBJ1-2; D ambiguous. Sample: tumor-infiltrating memory CD4+ T cells sorted from the breast tumor. The subset denotes: memory CD4+ T cells, CD4+CD45RO+CD25-. The clonotype was recovered from a female donor with breast cancer. This chain's CDR3 is CASSLISGYTF. CDR3 bases: TGTGCCAGCAGCTTAATAAGTGGCTACACCTTC.